The rows below give T cell receptor beta chains drawn from one sample of a study of shared clonotypes between healthy human individuals. Assay used: immunoSEQ multiplex PCR; TCRdb lists only in-frame clones, some missing. Of about 820,000 clones in the sample, around 92% were seen once. The sequencing input was naive CD8+ T cells sorted from blood. The receptors shown here come from a young man in good health. CDR3s leave out the opening cysteine and the closing phenylalanine or tryptophan. Fields, in order: CDR3 length, D gene, clone size, V gene, CDR3 protein. The D gene is left open where the match is weak. The size field is filled for only some rows; it gives once, few, many or a size class.

14	.	.	TRBV14	ASSQLGTPGQETQY
11	.	.	TRBV2	ASNLPSGNEQY
12	.	.	TRBV15	ATGARGGNQPQH
13	.	.	TRBV7-9	ASSLVVGGAKGYT
13	.	.	TRBV28	ASSLIPSGAQTQY
15	TRBD1	.	TRBV7-9	ASSSGTGMPLPYEQY
11	.	.	TRBV6-6	ASSYSVDTEAF
14	.	.	TRBV7-9	ASIPTGPANTGELF
12	.	.	TRBV9	ASSAWDGDYEQY
13	.	.	TRBV9	ASSVFGTPRNEQF
12	.	.	TRBV6-1	ASRTRSAGYEQY
9	.	.	TRBV29-1	SVPGEREQF
11	.	.	TRBV7-3	ASSLELGYEQY
11	.	.	TRBV27	ASSLRGTGELF
13	.	.	TRBV27	ASSPGTSSSYEQY
13	TRBD1	.	TRBV7-9	ASSLATGATDTQY
13	TRBD1	.	TRBV12-5	ASGSAGQGSTEAF
14	.	.	TRBV28	ASSLSPNQPSYEQY
16	.	.	TRBV13	ASSLEGSGPVEVDTQY
14	TRBD1	.	TRBV19	ASNSPDRGLTGELF
10	.	.	TRBV5-1	ASSLEGPEQY
11	.	.	TRBV29-1	SVDQANTGELF
12	TRBD2	.	TRBV19	ASSVASGTGELF
13	.	.	TRBV5-8	ASSSMDGSNQPQH
12	TRBD1	.	TRBV7-9	ASSKQGRTYEQY
13	.	.	TRBV7-2	ASSRTDLGNEKLF
14	.	.	TRBV4-1	ASSHGTLERNTEAF
14	TRBD2	.	TRBV6-6	ASSYGRTRRQETQY
17	.	.	TRBV28	ASSLESASLWGFYNEQF
12	TRBD2	once	TRBV9	ASSKTSGGYEQY
13	TRBD2	once	TRBV6-5	ASSLSGDYSYEQY
12	.	.	TRBV2	ASSEEPGDYEQY
11	.	once	TRBV5-5	ASSPGPGYEQY
10	.	.	TRBV7-9	ASSSISYEQY